Each of the 26 T cell receptor beta chains below was sequenced from the same sample in a study of T cell changes during pregnancy in multiple sclerosis. TCRdb's copy holds only in-frame clones and misses some; the assay was immunoSEQ multiplex PCR. The data show about 65,000 clones, with almost 95% seen just once and approximately 2.8% held by the top ten. The sequences come from CD8+ T cells from peripheral blood mononuclear cells, collected in the third trimester of pregnancy. These receptors were taken from a female donor in good health, enrolled as a control in a pregnancy study.

This clone has a single count. Here the CDR3 DNA reads TGCGCCAGCAGCCAGACAGGGGGCAACTCCTACAATGAGCAGTTCTTC. Its protein product is CASSQTGGNSYNEQFF. V usage is TRBV4-1 and J usage is TRBJ2-1; TRBD1 aligns across 10 bases. This CDR3 contains 16 residues. Trimming took 3 bases from V and 0 from J; bases not matched to a gene: 2. Per germline, CDR1 MGHRA and CDR2 YSYEKL.

The chain carries TRBV4-1 and TRBJ1-5, with 7 nucleotides matching TRBD1. The CDR3 has 17 residues. Germline trimming cut 1 base from V and 1 base from J; bases unmatched to any gene: 7. Germline CDR1 reads MGHRA; CDR2 reads YSYEKL. Here the CDR3 DNA reads TGCGCCAGCAGCCAAGGGACATCGGGACAGAGCAATCAGCCCCAGCATTTT. It translates to CASSQGTSGQSNQPQHF.

The V gene is TRBV10-3, the J gene TRBJ1-5; the D gene is possibly TRBD1 (6 bases). The CDR3 has 16 residues. Looked up from germline, CDR1 is ENHRY and CDR2 is SYGVKD. With 4 bases removed from V and 4 bases from J, the gap between germline ends came to 17 bases. The CDR3 loop is CAISGGTEGTNQPQHF. The CDR3 coding sequence is TGTGCCATCAGTGGTGGGACGGAAGGGACAAATCAGCCCCAGCATTTT.

This CDR3 is CASSFIPGQGALNTEAFF. CDR3 bases: TGTGCCAGCAGCTTCATCCCGGGACAGGGGGCTTTGAACACTGAAGCTTTCTTT. The V and J genes are TRBV5-4 and TRBJ1-1; TRBD1 agrees at 12 bases. CDR1 SGHNT and CDR2 YYREEE come from the germline V gene (reference sequence). V lost 2 bases to trimming and J lost 0 bases; unmatched junction nucleotides: 8. The CDR3 has 18 residues.

The rearrangement uses TRBV5-6 and TRBJ1-5; 10 bases map to TRBD1. This CDR3 is 16 amino acids long. The V gene end was trimmed by 2 bases and the J gene end by 7 bases; junction bases not matched to a gene: 9. CDR1 SGHDT and CDR2 YYEEEE come from the germline V gene. CDR3 amino acids: CASSFRTGGDYQPQHF. CDR3 nucleotide sequence: TGTGCCAGCAGCTTTAGGACAGGGGGAGACTACCAGCCCCAGCATTTT.

J is TRBJ2-2 and V is TRBV7-9; D uncertain. CDR1 SEHNR and CDR2 FQNEAQ come from the germline V gene (reference sequence). The germline V and J ends were trimmed by 2 bases and 7 bases, with 14 bases remaining between them. The CDR3 loop spans 15 amino acids. In DNA, the CDR3 is TGTGCCAGCAGCTTATCTAGTCTAGTTGGCGGGGAGCTGTTTTTT. This gives the protein CASSLSSLVGGELFF.

This rearrangement joins TRBV9 to TRBJ2-5, with D uncertain. V lost 6 bases and J lost 1, with 13 bases in between. CDR1 is SGDLS and CDR2 is YYNGEE in the germline V gene. The CDR3 is 14 amino acids. CDR3 loop: CASNMGRSQETQYF. CDR3 DNA sequence: TGTGCCAGCAATATGGGCCGTAGCCAAGAGACCCAGTACTTC.

The V and J genes are TRBV19 and TRBJ1-1, with a weak D call TRBD1 (5 bases). Germline CDR1 reads LNHDA; CDR2 reads SQIVND (reference sequence). The V end was cut by 5 bases, the J end by 1 base, with 14 bases between. The CDR3 is 15 amino acids. The CDR3 is CASSWGLTTNTEAFF. DNA of the CDR3: TGTGCCAGTAGTTGGGGCCTGACCACGAACACTGAAGCTTTCTTT.

The chain uses TRBV13 and TRBJ1-1; 7 bases fit TRBD1. This CDR3 region has 15 residues. Germline V lookup: CDR1 PRHDT, CDR2 FYEKMQ (reference sequence). The V gene end was trimmed by 5 bases and the J gene end by 0 bases; junction bases not matched to a gene: 6. CDR3: CASSLEGAVNTEAFF. DNA of the CDR3: TGTGCCAGCAGCCTTGAGGGGGCGGTGAACACTGAAGCTTTCTTT.

J is TRBJ1-6 and V is TRBV7-9; D unclear. CDR1 is SEHNR, CDR2 FQNEAQ, per germline (reference sequence). V lost 3 bases, J lost 8 bases, and 11 bases lay in between. The CDR3 runs to 14 residues. The CDR3 nucleotides read TGTGCCAGCAGCTTCCCGTCGGTGGATTCACCCCTCCACTTT. It translates to CASSFPSVDSPLHF. The full variable domain, rest sourced from reference TRBV7-9 and TRBJ1-6, is DTGVSQNPRHKITKRGQNVTFRCDPISEHNRLYWYRQTLGQGPEFLTYFQNEAQLEKSRLLSDRFSAERPKGSFSTLEIQRTEQGDSAMYLCASSFPSVDSPLHFGNGTRLTVT.

This clone occurred once. The rearrangement uses TRBV7-8 and TRBJ2-7; a weak D match, TRBD1 (5 bases). The CDR3 extends over 14 amino acids. Germline V gene lookup returns CDR1 SGHVS and CDR2 FQNEAQ. Trimming cost V 3 bases and J 2 bases, with 11 bases left between them. This chain's CDR3 is CASSFQTATYEQYF. The DNA for the CDR3 is TGTGCCAGCAGCTTCCAGACAGCCACCTACGAGCAGTACTTC.

This chain uses TRBV11-3 with TRBJ2-2; D is undetermined. Germline V lookup: CDR1 SGHNT, CDR2 YENEEA. This CDR3 has 16 amino acids. The V end was cut by 7 bases, the J end by 0 bases, with 15 bases between. The CDR3 loop reads CASTPTPTSNTGELFF. CDR3 nucleotides: TGTGCCAGCACCCCCACCCCCACATCGAACACCGGGGAGCTGTTTTTT.

The V gene is TRBV4-3, the J gene TRBJ1-1; no firm D call. Germline assignment: CDR1 LGHNA and CDR2 YSLEER. The CDR3 is made up of 14 amino acids. V lost 4 bases and J lost 0, with 9 bases in between. This CDR3 reads CASSPGEVNTEAFF. CDR3 bases: TGCGCCAGCAGCCCGGGTGAGGTGAACACTGAAGCTTTCTTT.

The table lists this clone with many counts. V usage is TRBV6-5 and J usage is TRBJ1-2; tentative D call: TRBD1 (6 bases). V gave up 2 bases and J gave up 7 bases, with 20 bases separating them. Germline CDR1 reads MNHEY; CDR2 reads SVGAGI. The CDR3 runs to 16 residues. CDR3 amino acids: CASSYESAGQSSGYTF. CDR3 in DNA: TGTGCCAGCAGTTACGAGTCGGCAGGACAGTCGTCTGGCTACACCTTC.

The rearrangement joins TRBV4-2 to TRBJ2-7; 8 nucleotides align to TRBD2. This CDR3 has 18 amino acids. Germline loops: CDR1 LGHNA, CDR2 YNFKEQ. After removal of 3 bases from V and 0 bases from J, the junction contained 13 bases not matched to a gene. This CDR3 is CASSHHWSGGWSSYEQYF. CDR3 sequence (DNA): TGTGCCAGCAGCCATCACTGGAGCGGGGGATGGTCCTCCTACGAGCAGTACTTC.

This chain joins TRBV11-2 and TRBJ2-3, with 9 bases identical to TRBD2. This CDR3 spans 16 amino acids. CDR1 is SGHAT, CDR2 FQNNGV, per germline. V lost 5 bases, J lost 0 bases, and 6 bases stayed unmatched. The CDR3 DNA reads as TGTGCCAGCAGCCCATTCACTAGCGGGAGCACAGATACGCAGTATTTT. It translates to CASSPFTSGSTDTQYF.

The chain joins TRBV6-1 to TRBJ2-1, with 7 bases identical to TRBD1. This CDR3 has 15 residues. V dropped 8 bases and J dropped 5; count of bases not matched to a gene: 12. Germline V lookup: CDR1 MNHNS, CDR2 SASEGT. CDR3 sequence: CASEPWEQGNNEQFF. Written as DNA, the CDR3 is TGTGCCAGCGAACCATGGGAACAGGGGAACAATGAGCAGTTCTTC.

V gene TRBV7-6 combines with J gene TRBJ2-2; 9 bases are a match to TRBD1. With V trimmed by 1 base and J by 1 base, 1 base remained unmatched. Per the germline V gene, CDR1 is SGHVS and CDR2 is FNYEAQ. CDR3 size: 16 residues. The CDR3: CASSLDRGLNTGELFF. CDR3 sequence (DNA): TGTGCCAGCAGCTTAGACAGGGGGCTGAACACCGGGGAGCTGTTTTTT.

The rearrangement links TRBV4-1 to TRBJ2-2, with 9 bases lining up with TRBD1. The V segment lost 6 bases and the J segment 5 bases; nucleotides outside the gene matches: 13. The germline V gene has CDR1 MGHRA and CDR2 YSYEKL. This CDR3 contains 17 residues. DNA of the CDR3: TGCGCCAGCAGACTAACCCCGGGACAGGGTTTGACCGGGGAGCTGTTTTTT. It is translated as CASRLTPGQGLTGELFF.

This clone has a single count. The J gene is TRBJ1-2, the V gene TRBV29-1; the D gene is possibly TRBD1 (5 bases). Trimming took off 5 bases at V and 4 bases at J, with 11 bases between the two ends. The CDR3 consists of 12 residues. In germline, CDR1 is SQVTM, CDR2 ANQGSEA. CDR3 sequence (DNA): TGCAGCGTTCAGGGCGGGGTCTATGGCTACACCTTC. Translating it yields CSVQGGVYGYTF.

The chain joins TRBV6-5 to TRBJ1-3; D ambiguous. Trimming shortened V by 4 bases and J by 0 bases, and 13 bases separated the two germline ends. The CDR3 length is 16 residues. The germline V gene has CDR1 MNHEY and CDR2 SVGAGI. CDR3 loop: CASSSLPYSSGNTIYF. CDR3 DNA sequence: TGTGCCAGCAGTTCACTTCCCTATAGCTCTGGAAACACCATATATTTT.

The chain employs TRBV13 and TRBJ2-5; D uncertain. V shed 0 bases and J shed 5 bases, with 16 bases lying between them. The germline V gene has CDR1 PRHDT and CDR2 FYEKMQ (reference sequence). The CDR3 length is 16 residues. CDR3 sequence reads: CASSLGPGRSSETQYF. CDR3 DNA sequence: TGTGCCAGCAGCTTAGGCCCTGGTCGTAGCTCGGAGACCCAGTACTTC.

The V call is TRBV19, the J call TRBJ1-5; unclear D gene. The CDR3 is 21 residues long. Germline CDR1 LNHDA, CDR2 SQIVND (reference sequence). Trimming removed 3 bases from V and 6 bases from J, with 33 bases in between. CDR3 DNA: TGTGCCAGTAGTATGGTTGATCGAAGGCTCTCGGAGGCTCGGACCTTTCAGCCCCAGCATTTT. It codes for CASSMVDRRLSEARTFQPQHF.

V usage is TRBV27 and J usage is TRBJ1-2; weak D call: TRBD1 (5 bases). The length of the CDR3 is 13 residues. V lost 3 bases and J lost 8, with 13 bases in between. The germline V gene encodes CDR1 MNHEY and CDR2 SMNVEV (reference sequence). CDR3 nucleotide sequence: TGTGCCAGCAGTTTCAGGAGGGGAGACGGCTACACCTTC. Its protein product is CASSFRRGDGYTF.

V is TRBV29-1 and J is TRBJ1-2, with D perhaps matching TRBD1 (5 bases). CDR1 and CDR2 (germline): SQVTM, ANQGSEA. The ends were cut back, 5 bases at V and 4 bases at J, with 11 bases in the middle. This CDR3 has 12 residues. Here the CDR3 DNA reads TGCAGCGTTATAGGGGAACCCTATGGCTACACCTTC. It specifies CSVIGEPYGYTF.

This chain links TRBV20-1 with TRBJ2-4; TRBD1 might be the D (6 bases). This CDR3 region has 11 residues. CDR1 and CDR2 from the germline V gene are DFQATT and SNEGSKA (reference sequence). The V end was cut by 1 base, the J end by 14 bases, with 12 bases between. CDR3 residues: CSARGRDNEYF. CDR3 sequence (DNA): TGCAGTGCTAGAGGCCGGGACAATGAGTACTTC.